Listed below are T cell receptor beta chains from one sample, sequenced in a study of blood T cell repertoires in COVID-19. Produced via immunoSEQ multiplex PCR; TCRdb's table is partial and in-frame only. The sample includes about 82,000 clones, more than 70% seen only once; the top ten take over 15%. The sequenced sample consisted of peripheral blood. These receptors were obtained from a woman between 55 and 75 years old with acute or convalescent COVID-19. Each CDR3 is given with its conserved first and last residue. The D gene is left open where the match is weak. Size tells how often a clone was seen (once, few, many) or the class of an expanded clone, and some rows leave it out.

abundance	len	d_gene	v_gene	j_gene	CDR3nt	CDR3aa
few	14	.	TRBV7-9	TRBJ1-2	TGTGCCAGCAGCTCCCGTGAGGGCCCCTATGGCTACACCTTC	CASSSREGPYGYTF
once	15	TRBD1	TRBV30	TRBJ1-6	TGTGCCTGGAGTTCGGAGACAGGGGTAATTTCACCCCTCCACTTT	CAWSSETGVISPLHF
few	15	.	TRBV6-4	TRBJ2-2	TGTGCCAGCAGACCAAGTACGTCAGGGACCGGGGAGCTGTTTTTT	CASRPSTSGTGELFF
.	15	TRBD1	TRBV19	TRBJ1-4	TGTGCCAGTAGTAGGGGGACAGGGGTTGGTGAAAAACTGTTTTTT	CASSRGTGVGEKLFF
.	17	TRBD1	TRBV7-9	TRBJ1-5	TGTGCCAGCAGCTTAGGACAGGGGATGAAAAGCAATCAGCCCCAGCATTTT	CASSLGQGMKSNQPQHF
.	15	TRBD1	TRBV5-1	TRBJ2-3	TGCGCCAGCAGCTCCTCCGGGACAGGGACAGATACGCAGTATTTT	CASSSSGTGTDTQYF
.	14	.	TRBV11-3	TRBJ1-1	TGTGCCAGCAGCTTAGAATCGGGGAACACTGAAGCTTTCTTT	CASSLESGNTEAFF
.	18	TRBD2	TRBV9	TRBJ2-5	TGTGCCAGCAGCCCGACGACTAGCGGACACCATACACAAGAGACCCAGTACTTC	CASSPTTSGHHTQETQYF
few	16	TRBD1	TRBV7-9	TRBJ2-1	TGTGCCAGCAGCCCCCCGCCGGGACAGGGGGACAATGAGCAGTTCTTC	CASSPPPGQGDNEQFF
.	15	.	TRBV7-8	TRBJ1-5	TGTGCCAGCAGCTTAGTTGGCCAGGGCGGACAGCCCCAGCATTTT	CASSLVGQGGQPQHF
.	14	.	TRBV5-5	TRBJ2-5	TGTGCCAGCAGCCCCGCCGTGGGGGCAGAGACCCAGTACTTC	CASSPAVGAETQYF
.	12	.	TRBV7-3	TRBJ2-7	TGTGCCAGCAGCTTATCTGGGGGCCAGCAGTACTTC	CASSLSGGQQYF
.	15	.	TRBV28	TRBJ2-7	TGTGCCAGCAGTTTAAGCGGGTCCGTTCCGTACGAGCAGTACTTC	CASSLSGSVPYEQYF
.	14	TRBD1	TRBV2	TRBJ2-7	TGTGCCAGCAGTGAGAGGACAGGGGCCTACGAGCAGTACTTC	CASSERTGAYEQYF
.	17	.	TRBV7-6	TRBJ2-2	TGTGCCAGCAGCTTAGCGAGTGGGGGGTTCACTTCCGGGGAGCTGTTTTTT	CASSLASGGFTSGELFF
.	14	.	TRBV5-1	TRBJ2-7	TGCGCCAGCAGCTTGGCCCGGAGCATTTACGAGCAGTACTTC	CASSLARSIYEQYF
few	16	.	TRBV21-1	TRBJ2-7	TGTGCCAGCAGCACGAAATTCCAGGGAGGCACCTACGAGCAGTACTTC	CASSTKFQGGTYEQYF
.	16	TRBD1	TRBV5-1	TRBJ1-1	TGCGCCAGCAGCTCCCCTCGGGACAGCCAGAACACTGAAGCTTTCTTT	CASSSPRDSQNTEAFF
.	15	.	TRBV5-1	TRBJ1-3	TGCGCCAGCAGCATTACAGGGCACTCTGGAAACACCATATATTTT	CASSITGHSGNTIYF
.	13	.	TRBV2	TRBJ1-1	TGTGCCAGAAAAGACAGGTTGAGCACTGAAGCTTTCTTT	CARKDRLSTEAFF
.	16	TRBD1	TRBV3-1/TRBV3-2	TRBJ1-1	TGTGCCAGCAGCTTACCCGACAGGGGTGAGTACACTGAAGCTTTCTTT	CASSLPDRGEYTEAFF
.	16	TRBD1	TRBV6-2/TRBV6-3	TRBJ1-2	TGTGCCAGCAGTTACTCGGGACAGGAGACATCATATGGCTACACCTTC	CASSYSGQETSYGYTF
.	16	.	TRBV28	TRBJ1-5	TGTGCCAGCAGTTTAGATTTCGGGGGGCGAAGGCAGCCCCAGCATTTT	CASSLDFGGRRQPQHF
once	15	TRBD1	TRBV3-1/TRBV3-2	TRBJ1-4	TGTGCCAGCAGGGGGACAGGACTTACTAATGAAAAACTGTTTTTT	CASRGTGLTNEKLFF
once	17	TRBD1	TRBV4-2	TRBJ1-3	TGTGCCAGCAGCCAAGAAGGGGACAGCCTCTCTGGAAACACCATATATTTT	CASSQEGDSLSGNTIYF
.	16	.	TRBV7-9	TRBJ1-6	TGTGCCAGCAGCTCCGGGGGATCGGGGCTCACTTCACCCCTCCACTTT	CASSSGGSGLTSPLHF
.	13	.	TRBV5-1	TRBJ1-1	TGCGCCAGCAGCTCAAGCCAGGCCACTGAAGCTTTCTTT	CASSSSQATEAFF
once	13	.	TRBV19	TRBJ1-4	TGTGCCAGTAGTAGGGGCCCTAATGAAAAACTGTTTTTT	CASSRGPNEKLFF
.	18	TRBD2	TRBV10-3	TRBJ2-1	TGTGCCATCAGCCCAAAGGGCCTAGCGGGAGTTGGGGGCAATGAGCAGTTCTTC	CAISPKGLAGVGGNEQFF
few	13	.	TRBV29-1	TRBJ2-7	TGCAGCGTTGAGGAGGGAGCCTCCTACGAGCAGTACTTC	CSVEEGASYEQYF
.	13	.	TRBV7-9	TRBJ1-2	TGTGCCAGCAGCTCCGAGGGGGAGGGTGGCTACACCTTC	CASSSEGEGGYTF
.	12	.	TRBV5-3	TRBJ1-5	TGTGCCAGGTGGGAGGTACTCCAGCCCCAGCATTTT	CARWEVLQPQHF
.	16	TRBD1	TRBV11-1	TRBJ1-1	TGTGCCAGCAGCTTAGTACAGGGGGCGTATAGCACTGAAGCTTTCTTT	CASSLVQGAYSTEAFF
.	13	.	TRBV11-3	TRBJ2-7	TGTGCCAGCAGCTTAGCGTTCTCCTACGAGCAGTACTTC	CASSLAFSYEQYF
.	16	TRBD1	TRBV13	TRBJ1-3	TGTGCCAGCAGCGGAAACAGGGGAAATACTGGAAACACCATATATTTT	CASSGNRGNTGNTIYF
.	16	TRBD1	TRBV7-2	TRBJ1-3	TGTGCCAGCAGCTTCGGGACAGAGAACTCTGGAAACACCATATATTTT	CASSFGTENSGNTIYF
.	14	TRBD2	TRBV29-1	TRBJ2-1	TGCAGCGTGGGAAGGCGGGAGGGTTACAATGAGCAGTTCTTC	CSVGRREGYNEQFF
.	15	.	TRBV6-6	TRBJ2-7	TGTGCCAGCAGTTTCCAAACTAGCATCTCCTACGAGCAGTACTTC	CASSFQTSISYEQYF
.	14	.	TRBV10-1	TRBJ1-4	TGCGCCAGCAGTGAGTCCCGGGTCGTGCGGAAACTGTTTTTT	CASSESRVVRKLFF
.	12	TRBD2	TRBV29-1	TRBJ2-1	TGCAGCGTTGGCGGAGAGCGGGACCCCGGGTTCTTC	CSVGGERDPGFF
.	17	TRBD2	TRBV7-2	TRBJ2-3	TGTGCCAGCAGCTTAGAGGGGATCAGCGGGGGGAGGGATACGCAGTATTTT	CASSLEGISGGRDTQYF
.	13	.	TRBV12-3/TRBV12-4	TRBJ1-5	TGTGCCAGCAGTGCCCTAGGGGGTCAGCCCCAGCATTTT	CASSALGGQPQHF
.	17	.	TRBV5-1	TRBJ2-3	TGCGCCAGCAGCTTGGGTGGGGGGGCCGTGAGCACAGATACGCAGTATTTT	CASSLGGGAVSTDTQYF
.	17	TRBD2	TRBV7-3	TRBJ2-3	TGTGCCAGCAGCTTAAAGGGGAGCGGGGCTAGCACAGATACGCAGTATTTT	CASSLKGSGASTDTQYF
.	15	.	TRBV6-5	TRBJ1-1	TGTGCCAGCAGTTACTCGCGGCGTACGCCCACTGAAGCTTTCTTT	CASSYSRRTPTEAFF
.	13	.	TRBV7-2	TRBJ1-5	TGTGCCAGCAGCCCTGGAGCAAATCAGCCCCAGCATTTT	CASSPGANQPQHF
.	16	TRBD1	TRBV19	TRBJ2-7	TGTGCCAGTACCCCGGGACAGGGGTCTTTCTCCTACGAGCAGTACTTC	CASTPGQGSFSYEQYF
.	12	.	TRBV5-5	TRBJ1-2	TGTGCCAGCAGCCTCCCAGGGTATGGCTACACCTTC	CASSLPGYGYTF
.	13	TRBD2	TRBV11-3	TRBJ2-7	TGTGCCAGCACTAGCGGGATGGTCTACGAGCAGTACTTC	CASTSGMVYEQYF
.	15	.	TRBV5-4	TRBJ1-4	TGTGCCAGCAGCCCAACGGGAGAAACTAATGAAAAACTGTTTTTT	CASSPTGETNEKLFF
.	17	TRBD1	TRBV24-1	TRBJ2-2	TGTGCCACCAGTGATTTCGGGACAGGGCATGACACCGGGGAGCTGTTTTTT	CATSDFGTGHDTGELFF
.	14	.	TRBV20-1	TRBJ1-2	TGCAGTGCTAGTTCATCCGGGGACTCGGGGGGCTACACCTTC	CSASSSGDSGGYTF
.	13	TRBD1	TRBV6-5	TRBJ2-5	TGTGCCAGCAGTACAGGGACAGCGGAGACCCAGTACTTC	CASSTGTAETQYF
.	15	.	TRBV11-3	TRBJ1-1	TGTGCCAGCAGCTTAACTGGGGCCGCGGACACTGAAGCTTTCTTT	CASSLTGAADTEAFF
.	17	.	TRBV5-1	TRBJ2-1	TGCGCCAGCAGCTCACATGTTCTAGCGACCACCTACAATGAGCAGTTCTTC	CASSSHVLATTYNEQFF
.	15	.	TRBV9	TRBJ1-3	TGTGCCAGCAGCCCAAGAGGGATCTCTGGAAACACCATATATTTT	CASSPRGISGNTIYF
.	15	TRBD1	TRBV10-1	TRBJ1-2	TGCGCCAGCGGTAGATGGACAGGGGAAGAGTATGGCTACACCTTC	CASGRWTGEEYGYTF
.	17	.	TRBV7-9	TRBJ2-3	TGTGCCAGCAGCTTAGCTGGCGACTACTATACCACAGATACGCAGTATTTT	CASSLAGDYYTTDTQYF
once	14	.	TRBV30	TRBJ2-5	TGTGCCTGGAGTGTACTCGCGGGGCAAGAGACCCAGTACTTC	CAWSVLAGQETQYF
.	14	.	TRBV19	TRBJ2-3	TGTGCCAGTAGTATATGGCCCTCCACAGATACGCAGTATTTT	CASSIWPSTDTQYF